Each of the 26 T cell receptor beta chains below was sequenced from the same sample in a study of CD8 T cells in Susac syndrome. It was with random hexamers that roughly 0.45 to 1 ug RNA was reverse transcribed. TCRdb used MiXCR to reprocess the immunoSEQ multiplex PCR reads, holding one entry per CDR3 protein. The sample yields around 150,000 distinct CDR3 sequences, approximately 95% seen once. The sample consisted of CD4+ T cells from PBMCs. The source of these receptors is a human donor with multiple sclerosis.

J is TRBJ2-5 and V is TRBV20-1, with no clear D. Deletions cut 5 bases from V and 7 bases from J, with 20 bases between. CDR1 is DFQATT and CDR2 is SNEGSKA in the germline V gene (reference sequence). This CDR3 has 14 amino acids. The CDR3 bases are TGCAGTGCTCATACCGGCCCCGCCTGGGGGACCCAGTACTTC. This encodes CSAHTGPAWGTQYF.

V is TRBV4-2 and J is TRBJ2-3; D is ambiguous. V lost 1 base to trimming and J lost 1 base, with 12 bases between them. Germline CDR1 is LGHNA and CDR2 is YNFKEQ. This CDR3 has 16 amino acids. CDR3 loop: CASSQVSAGGTDTQYF. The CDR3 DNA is TGTGCCAGCAGCCAAGTTTCTGCAGGAGGCACAGATACGCAGTATTTT.

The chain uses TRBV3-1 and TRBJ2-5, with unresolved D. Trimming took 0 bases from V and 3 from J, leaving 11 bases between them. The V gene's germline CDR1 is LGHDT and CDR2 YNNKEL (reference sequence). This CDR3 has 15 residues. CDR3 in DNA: TGTGCCAGCAGCCAAGACCCCGGCAGCAAAGAGACCCAGTACTTC. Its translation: CASSQDPGSKETQYF.

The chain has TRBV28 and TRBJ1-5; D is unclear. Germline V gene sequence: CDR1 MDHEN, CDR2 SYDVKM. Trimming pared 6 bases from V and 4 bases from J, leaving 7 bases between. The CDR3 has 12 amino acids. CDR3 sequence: CASRSPNQPQHF. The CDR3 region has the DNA TGTGCCAGCAGGTCACCGAATCAGCCCCAGCATTTT.

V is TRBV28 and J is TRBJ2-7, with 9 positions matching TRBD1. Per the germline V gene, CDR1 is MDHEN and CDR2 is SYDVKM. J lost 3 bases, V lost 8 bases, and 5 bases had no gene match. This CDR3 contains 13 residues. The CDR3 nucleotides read TGTGCCAGCGGGACAGGGAGGGTCTACGAGCAGTACTTC. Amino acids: CASGTGRVYEQYF. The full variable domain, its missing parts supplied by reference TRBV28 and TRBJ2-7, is DVKVTQSSRYLVKRTGEKVFLECVQDMDHENMFWYRQDPGLGLRLIYFSYDVKMKEKGDIPEGYSVSREKKERFSLILESASTNQTSMYLCASGTGRVYEQYFGPGTRLTVT.

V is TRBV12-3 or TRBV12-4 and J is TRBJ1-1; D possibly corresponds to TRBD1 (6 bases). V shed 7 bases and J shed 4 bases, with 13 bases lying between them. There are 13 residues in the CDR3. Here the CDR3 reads CASTSFRGTEAFF. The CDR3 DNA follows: TGTGCCAGCACCAGTTTCAGGGGCACTGAAGCTTTCTTT.

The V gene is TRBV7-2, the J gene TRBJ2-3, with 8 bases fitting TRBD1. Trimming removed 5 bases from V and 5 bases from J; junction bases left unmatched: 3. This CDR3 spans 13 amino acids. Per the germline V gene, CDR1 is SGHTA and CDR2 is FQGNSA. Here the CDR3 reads CASSRTGKDTQYF. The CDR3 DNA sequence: TGTGCCAGCAGCCGGACAGGGAAAGATACGCAGTATTTT.

The CDR3 DNA reads as TGTGCCAGCAGCTCGGGCATGACAGGAGCGGGCGAGCAGTACTTC. Protein: CASSSGMTGAGEQYF. The chain links TRBV7-8 to TRBJ2-7; D assignment may be TRBD1 or TRBD2 (6 bases each). Trimming stripped 4 bases from V and 6 bases from J, with 19 bases between. The CDR3 runs 15 residues. Germline lookup yields CDR1 SGHVS and CDR2 FQNEAQ.

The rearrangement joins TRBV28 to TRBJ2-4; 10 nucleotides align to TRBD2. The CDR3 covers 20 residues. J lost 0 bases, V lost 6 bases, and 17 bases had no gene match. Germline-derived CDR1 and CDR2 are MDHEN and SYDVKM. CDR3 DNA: TGTGCCAGCAGGCCCCCCCGGAGAGCGGGAGGGGCTATAGCCAAAAACATTCAGTACTTC. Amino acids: CASRPPRRAGGAIAKNIQYF.

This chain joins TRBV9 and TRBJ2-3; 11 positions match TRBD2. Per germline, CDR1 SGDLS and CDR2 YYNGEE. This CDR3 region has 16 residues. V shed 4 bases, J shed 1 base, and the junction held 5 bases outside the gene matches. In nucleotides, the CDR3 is TGTGCCAGCAGCACCCTACTAGCGGGGGGCACAGATACGCAGTATTTT. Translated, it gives CASSTLLAGGTDTQYF.

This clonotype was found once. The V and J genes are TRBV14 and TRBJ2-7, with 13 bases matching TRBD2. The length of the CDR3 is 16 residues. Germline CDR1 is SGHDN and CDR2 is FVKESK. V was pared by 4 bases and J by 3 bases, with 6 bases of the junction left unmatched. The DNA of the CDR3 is TGTGCCAGCAGCCGGCCGACTAGCGGGAGGCTCTACGAGCAGTACTTC. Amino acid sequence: CASSRPTSGRLYEQYF.

The chain's CDR3 is CSVAGQGLGEKLFF. The CDR3 DNA reads as TGCAGCGTGGCTGGACAGGGATTGGGGGAAAAACTGTTTTTT. V and J are TRBV29-1 and TRBJ1-4, with 8 bases aligning to TRBD1. Trimming removed 6 bases from V and 8 bases from J; junction bases left unmatched: 11. The CDR3 has 14 amino acids. Germline CDR1 and CDR2: SQVTM and ANQGSEA.

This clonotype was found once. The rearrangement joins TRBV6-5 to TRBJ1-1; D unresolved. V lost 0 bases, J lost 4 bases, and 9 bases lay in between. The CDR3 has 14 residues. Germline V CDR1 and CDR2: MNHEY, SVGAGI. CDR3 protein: CASSYSSMGTEAFF. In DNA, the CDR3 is TGTGCCAGCAGTTACTCGTCTATGGGCACTGAAGCTTTCTTT.

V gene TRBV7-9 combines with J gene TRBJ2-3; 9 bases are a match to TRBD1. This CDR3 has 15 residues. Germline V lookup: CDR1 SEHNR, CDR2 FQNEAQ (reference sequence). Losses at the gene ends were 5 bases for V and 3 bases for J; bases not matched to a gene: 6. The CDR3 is CASSRQGVYTDTQYF. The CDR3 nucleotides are TGTGCCAGCAGCCGACAGGGGGTCTATACAGATACGCAGTATTTT.

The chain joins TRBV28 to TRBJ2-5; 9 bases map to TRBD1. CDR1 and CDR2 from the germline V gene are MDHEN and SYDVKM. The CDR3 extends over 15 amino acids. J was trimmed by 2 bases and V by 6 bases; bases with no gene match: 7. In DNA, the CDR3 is TGTGCCAGCAGCCCGACAGGGGGTTGGCAAGAGACCCAGTACTTC. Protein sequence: CASSPTGGWQETQYF.

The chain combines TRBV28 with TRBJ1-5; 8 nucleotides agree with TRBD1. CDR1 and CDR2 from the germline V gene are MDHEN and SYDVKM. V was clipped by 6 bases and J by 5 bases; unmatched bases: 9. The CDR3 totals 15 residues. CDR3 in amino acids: CASRGDGTGHQPQHF. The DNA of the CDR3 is TGTGCCAGCAGGGGGGACGGGACAGGACATCAGCCCCAGCATTTT. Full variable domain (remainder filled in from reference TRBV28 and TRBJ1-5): DVKVTQSSRYLVKRTGEKVFLECVQDMDHENMFWYRQDPGLGLRLIYFSYDVKMKEKGDIPEGYSVSREKKERFSLILESASTNQTSMYLCASRGDGTGHQPQHFGDGTRLSIL.

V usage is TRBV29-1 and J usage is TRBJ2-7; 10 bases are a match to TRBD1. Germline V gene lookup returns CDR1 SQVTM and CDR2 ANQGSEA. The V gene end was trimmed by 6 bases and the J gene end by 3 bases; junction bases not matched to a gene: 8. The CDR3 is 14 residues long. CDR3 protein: CSVRQGAMGYEQYF. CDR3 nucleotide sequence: TGCAGCGTCAGACAGGGGGCTATGGGCTACGAGCAGTACTTC.

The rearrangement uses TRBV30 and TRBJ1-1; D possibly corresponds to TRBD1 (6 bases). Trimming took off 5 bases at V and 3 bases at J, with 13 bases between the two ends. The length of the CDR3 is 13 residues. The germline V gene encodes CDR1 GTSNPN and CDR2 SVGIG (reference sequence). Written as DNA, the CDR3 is TGTGCCTGGCACTTTTCAGGGGACACTGAAGCTTTCTTT. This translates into CAWHFSGDTEAFF.

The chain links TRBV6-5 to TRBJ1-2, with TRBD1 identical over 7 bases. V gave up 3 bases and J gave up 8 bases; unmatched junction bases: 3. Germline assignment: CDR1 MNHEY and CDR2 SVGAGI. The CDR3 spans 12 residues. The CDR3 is CASSYQGEGYTF. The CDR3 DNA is TGTGCCAGCAGTTATCAGGGGGAAGGCTACACCTTC.

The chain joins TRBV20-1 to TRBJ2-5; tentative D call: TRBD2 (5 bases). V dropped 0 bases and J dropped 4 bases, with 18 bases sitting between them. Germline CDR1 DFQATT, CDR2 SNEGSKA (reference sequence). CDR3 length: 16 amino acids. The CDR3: CSARDLRVTIRETQYF. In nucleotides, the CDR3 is TGCAGTGCTAGAGACCTAAGGGTGACTATCAGAGAGACCCAGTACTTC.

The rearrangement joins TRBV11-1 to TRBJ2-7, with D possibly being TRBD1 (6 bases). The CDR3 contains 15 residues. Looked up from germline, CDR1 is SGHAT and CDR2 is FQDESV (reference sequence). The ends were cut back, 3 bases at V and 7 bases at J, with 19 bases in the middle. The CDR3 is CASSFQDRLEGEQYF. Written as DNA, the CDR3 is TGTGCCAGCAGCTTCCAGGACAGACTCGAGGGAGAGCAGTACTTC.

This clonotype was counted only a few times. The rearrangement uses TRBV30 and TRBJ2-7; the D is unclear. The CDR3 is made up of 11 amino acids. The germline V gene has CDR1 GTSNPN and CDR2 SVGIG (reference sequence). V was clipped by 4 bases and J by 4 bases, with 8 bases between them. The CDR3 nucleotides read TGTGCCTGGACAACCGGATACGAGCAGTACTTC. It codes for CAWTTGYEQYF.

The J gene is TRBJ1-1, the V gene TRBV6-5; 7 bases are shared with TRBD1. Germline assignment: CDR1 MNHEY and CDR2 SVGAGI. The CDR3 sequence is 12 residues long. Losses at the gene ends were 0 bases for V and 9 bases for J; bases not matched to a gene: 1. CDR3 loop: CASSYSGQKAFF. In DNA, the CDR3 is TGTGCCAGCAGTTACTCGGGACAGAAAGCTTTCTTT.

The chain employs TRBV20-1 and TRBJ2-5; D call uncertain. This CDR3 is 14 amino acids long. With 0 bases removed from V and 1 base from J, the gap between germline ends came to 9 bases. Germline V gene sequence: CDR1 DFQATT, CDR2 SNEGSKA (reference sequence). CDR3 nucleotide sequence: TGCAGTGCTAGAGATCCCCGCGTCCAAGAGACCCAGTACTTC. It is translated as CSARDPRVQETQYF.

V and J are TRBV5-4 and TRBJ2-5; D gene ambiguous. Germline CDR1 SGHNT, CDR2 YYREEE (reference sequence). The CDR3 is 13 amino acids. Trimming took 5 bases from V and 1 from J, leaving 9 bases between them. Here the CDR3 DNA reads TGTGCCAGCAGTGTAAACAGCCAAGAGACCCAGTACTTC. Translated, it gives CASSVNSQETQYF.

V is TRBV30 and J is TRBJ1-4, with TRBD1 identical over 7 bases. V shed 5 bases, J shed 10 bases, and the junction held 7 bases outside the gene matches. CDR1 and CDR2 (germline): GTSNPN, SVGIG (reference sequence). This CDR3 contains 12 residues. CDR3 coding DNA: TGTGCCTGGGGAAGGGACAGCCGAAAACTGTTTTTT. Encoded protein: CAWGRDSRKLFF.